Below are 20 T cell receptor beta chains sequenced from a single sample in a study of CD8+ T cells in alopecia areata listed by TCRdb under 2018. The library was obtained by the immunoSEQ multiplex PCR assay. RNA was extracted from all samples and reverse transcribed into cDNA as template for TCR sequencing. In TCRdb, the immuneACCESS table is reduced to in-frame sequences with V and J assigned. These tables do not hold every clone; where another copy was compared, an unresolved V gene accounts for under half, and the others remain unexplained. The sample includes around 270,000 clones, with nearly 60% observed a single time. The ten most abundant clones make up under 2% of the sample. The time point label for this specimen denotes: less than 30 weeks on oral tofacitinib. Interpreted using the paper, the treatment or condition label stands for: oral pan-JAK inhibitor, 5-10 mg twice daily. The input for sequencing was CD4+ T cells sorted from blood, taken at week 24, from a patient treated with tofacitinib. Receptors originate from a human donor with alopecia areata.

This clone was seen only once. The chain employs TRBV7-2 and TRBJ2-5, with TRBD2 identical over 9 bases. CDR1 is SGHTA, CDR2 FQGNSA, per germline. With V trimmed by 3 bases and J by 2 bases, 7 bases remained unmatched. CDR3 length: 16 amino acids. In nucleotides, the CDR3 is TGTGCCAGCAGCTTGAGTAGCGGGGGAGGGCAAGAGACCCAGTACTTC. Residues: CASSLSSGGGQETQYF. Using reference TRBV7-2 and TRBJ2-5 for the parts outside the CDR3, the full variable domain is GAGVSQSPSNKVTEKGKDVELRCDPISGHTALYWYRQSLGQGLEFLIYFQGNSAPDKSGLPSDRFSAERTGGSVSTLTIQRTQQEDSAVYLCASSLSSGGGQETQYFGPGTRLLVL.

The chain is built from TRBV14 and TRBJ1-1, with unresolved D. V lost 1 base to trimming and J lost 7 bases, with 10 bases between them. The germline CDR1 and CDR2 sequences are SGHDN and FVKESK. CDR3 size: 13 residues. CDR3 nucleotide sequence: TGTGCCAGCAGCCAAGGCCTTGGGCTTGAAGCTTTCTTT. Protein sequence: CASSQGLGLEAFF.

In its sample, this clone was seen a few times. This rearrangement joins TRBV4-1 to TRBJ1-2, with D possibly TRBD1 on 6 matching bases. V was shortened by 1 base and J by 3 bases, with 12 bases between the two germline ends. Germline V CDR1 and CDR2: MGHRA, YSYEKL. The CDR3 is 15 amino acids. CDR3 in DNA: TGCGCCAGCAGCCAAGGGATTAGGGGGGACTATGGCTACACCTTC. Protein product: CASSQGIRGDYGYTF.

This CDR3 is CASSKAGYNEQFF. The CDR3 bases are TGTGCCAGTAGTAAGGCGGGGTACAATGAGCAGTTCTTC. The chain employs TRBV19 and TRBJ2-1; a possible D gene is TRBD2 (6 bases). The CDR3 sequence is 13 residues long. Germline V CDR1 and CDR2: LNHDA, SQIVND (reference sequence). The V end was cut by 4 bases, the J end by 4 bases, with 8 bases between.

A few counts support this clone. The V and J genes are TRBV20-1 and TRBJ2-3, with unresolved D. CDR3 length equals 11 residues. CDR1 is DFQATT and CDR2 is SNEGSKA in the germline V gene (reference sequence). V was shortened by 1 base and J by 4 bases, with 3 bases between the two germline ends. The CDR3 DNA reads as TGCAGTGCTAGAGCTCCAGATACGCAGTATTTT. Protein product: CSARAPDTQYF.

The CDR3 region is CASSVTGRLTEKLFF. CDR3 nucleotide sequence: TGTGCCAGCAGTGTCACGGGTAGACTCACTGAAAAACTGTTTTTT. The chain recombines TRBV27 with TRBJ1-4; no reliable D call. The CDR3 loop spans 15 amino acids. Germline CDR1 reads MNHEY; CDR2 reads SMNVEV (reference sequence). Trimming cost V 5 bases and J 7 bases, with 17 bases left between them.

V and J are TRBV5-1 and TRBJ2-7; TRBD2 matches 8 bases. The CDR3 length is 16 residues. The J segment lost 0 bases and the V segment lost 5 bases, leaving 10 bases of the junction unmatched. Germline CDR1 SGHRS, CDR2 YFSETQ. CDR3 bases: TGCGCCAGCAGGCCCAGCGGGGGTCGAAGCTCCTACGAGCAGTACTTC. Its protein is CASRPSGGRSSYEQYF.

The rearrangement joins TRBV4-3 to TRBJ2-6; D call uncertain. Trimming removed 4 bases from V and 1 base from J, with 14 bases in between. The CDR3 sequence is 17 residues long. Germline CDR1 is LGHNA and CDR2 is YSLEER. CDR3 bases: TGCGCCAGCAGCCGCCAATATCGGGCATCTGGGGCCAACGTCCTGACTTTC. As protein: CASSRQYRASGANVLTF.

The chain is built from TRBV30 and TRBJ1-6, with D tentatively TRBD1 (5 bases). The CDR3 length is 13 residues. Trimming stripped 5 bases from V and 7 bases from J, with 12 bases between. Germline assignment: CDR1 GTSNPN and CDR2 SVGIG (reference sequence). The CDR3 DNA is TGTGCCTGGGGGACCTCGTGGAATTCACCCCTCCACTTT. This encodes CAWGTSWNSPLHF.

This clone was seen once. V is TRBV27 and J is TRBJ1-6; no clear D. This CDR3 spans 19 amino acids. Germline V lookup: CDR1 MNHEY, CDR2 SMNVEV (reference sequence). V lost 1 base and J lost 6, with 22 bases in between. The CDR3 DNA sequence: TGTGCCAGCAGTTTATACCGGAACCCGGGCCAGACATTTAATTCACCCCTCCACTTT. Its translation: CASSLYRNPGQTFNSPLHF.

This clone was recorded only once. V gene TRBV10-3 combines with J gene TRBJ1-2, with 7 bases identical to TRBD1. Losses at the gene ends were 7 bases for V and 8 bases for J; bases not matched to a gene: 7. CDR1 ENHRY and CDR2 SYGVKD come from the germline V gene. This CDR3 is built from 12 residues. Here the CDR3 reads CAITRTGEGYTF. The CDR3, as DNA: TGTGCCATCACCCGGACAGGCGAGGGCTACACCTTC.

The chain recombines TRBV7-9 with TRBJ1-2; maybe TRBD1 (5 bases). V was cut by 3 bases and J by 6 bases, with 14 bases left in between. The germline gives CDR1 SEHNR, CDR2 FQNEAQ (reference sequence). The CDR3 runs 14 residues. This CDR3 is CASSFAGRTDGYTF. For the CDR3, the DNA is TGTGCCAGCAGCTTTGCGGGGCGGACGGATGGCTACACCTTC.

The genes are TRBV30 and TRBJ1-2; possibly TRBD1 for D (6 bases). The CDR3 consists of 12 residues. The V and J ends lost 1 base and 7 bases respectively, with 10 bases between them. Per the germline V gene, CDR1 is GTSNPN and CDR2 is SVGIG (reference sequence). CDR3 protein: CAWSEQGLGYTF. The CDR3 DNA is TGTGCCTGGAGTGAACAGGGCCTTGGCTACACCTTC.

This chain joins TRBV30 and TRBJ2-1; 11 bases align to TRBD2. CDR3 length: 15 amino acids. CDR1 and CDR2 from the germline V gene are GTSNPN and SVGIG (reference sequence). With 2 bases clipped from V and 4 bases from J, the junction kept 4 bases outside the gene matches. The CDR3 loop reads CAWSPGLADYNEQFF. The CDR3 nucleotides read TGTGCCTGGAGTCCGGGACTAGCGGATTACAATGAGCAGTTCTTC.

This sequence joins TRBV29-1 and TRBJ2-7, with a weak D call TRBD2 (5 bases). Trimming took 4 bases from V and 7 from J, leaving 11 bases between them. The CDR3 spans 11 residues. CDR1 SQVTM and CDR2 ANQGSEA come from the germline V gene. This CDR3 reads CSVGEGWEQYF. Written as DNA, the CDR3 is TGCAGCGTTGGCGAGGGCTGGGAGCAGTACTTC.

The chain links TRBV9 to TRBJ1-6; unclear D gene. The CDR3 spans 15 residues. V lost 0 bases and J lost 10, with 14 bases in between. Germline CDR1 SGDLS, CDR2 YYNGEE. The CDR3 DNA follows: TGTGCCAGCAGCGTAGTTGAAGGGCCTAGCTCACCCCTCCACTTT. Protein product: CASSVVEGPSSPLHF. Together with reference TRBV9 and TRBJ1-6, the CDR3 gives the full variable domain: DSGVTQTPKHLITATGQRVTLRCSPRSGDLSVYWYQQSLDQGLQFLIQYYNGEERAKGNILERFSAQQFPDLHSELNLSSLELGDSALYFCASSVVEGPSSPLHFGNGTRLTVT.

Only a few counts were recorded for this clone. This sequence joins TRBV12-5 and TRBJ2-3, with 9 bases identical to TRBD2. Germline V CDR1 and CDR2: LGHNT, FRNRAP. The CDR3 has 15 amino acids. V lost 9 bases, J lost 1 base, and 8 bases stayed unmatched. The CDR3 nucleotides are TGTGCTAGCGGAACATTAGCGGGGGGCACAGATACGCAGTATTTT. Amino acids: CASGTLAGGTDTQYF.

This clone was observed a single time. The genes are TRBV2 and TRBJ2-3, with D tentatively TRBD2 (5 bases). Trimming left V 8 bases short and J 6 bases short, with 12 bases between. Germline CDR1 SNHLY, CDR2 FYNNEI. This CDR3 is 12 amino acids long. CDR3 sequence reads: CASRTSHDTQYF. The CDR3 bases are TGTGCCAGCCGGACTTCGCATGATACGCAGTATTTT.

This chain uses TRBV2 with TRBJ1-2; TRBD1 might be the D (5 bases). This CDR3 comprises 15 residues. Trimming removed 5 bases from V and 3 bases from J, with 16 bases in between. CDR1 and CDR2 (germline): SNHLY, FYNNEI. The CDR3 DNA reads as TGTGCCAGCAGTACTGGGCCCGGCAGGGACTATGGCTACACCTTC. Translation: CASSTGPGRDYGYTF.

This clone was seen a single time. The chain carries TRBV19 and TRBJ1-2; D is possibly TRBD1 (5 bases). CDR1 is LNHDA and CDR2 is SQIVND in the germline V gene (reference sequence). This CDR3 has 13 amino acids. Trimming pared 3 bases from V and 4 bases from J, leaving 9 bases between. Here the CDR3 reads CASSIRDFYGYTF. CDR3 sequence (DNA): TGTGCCAGTAGTATCCGGGACTTCTATGGCTACACCTTC.